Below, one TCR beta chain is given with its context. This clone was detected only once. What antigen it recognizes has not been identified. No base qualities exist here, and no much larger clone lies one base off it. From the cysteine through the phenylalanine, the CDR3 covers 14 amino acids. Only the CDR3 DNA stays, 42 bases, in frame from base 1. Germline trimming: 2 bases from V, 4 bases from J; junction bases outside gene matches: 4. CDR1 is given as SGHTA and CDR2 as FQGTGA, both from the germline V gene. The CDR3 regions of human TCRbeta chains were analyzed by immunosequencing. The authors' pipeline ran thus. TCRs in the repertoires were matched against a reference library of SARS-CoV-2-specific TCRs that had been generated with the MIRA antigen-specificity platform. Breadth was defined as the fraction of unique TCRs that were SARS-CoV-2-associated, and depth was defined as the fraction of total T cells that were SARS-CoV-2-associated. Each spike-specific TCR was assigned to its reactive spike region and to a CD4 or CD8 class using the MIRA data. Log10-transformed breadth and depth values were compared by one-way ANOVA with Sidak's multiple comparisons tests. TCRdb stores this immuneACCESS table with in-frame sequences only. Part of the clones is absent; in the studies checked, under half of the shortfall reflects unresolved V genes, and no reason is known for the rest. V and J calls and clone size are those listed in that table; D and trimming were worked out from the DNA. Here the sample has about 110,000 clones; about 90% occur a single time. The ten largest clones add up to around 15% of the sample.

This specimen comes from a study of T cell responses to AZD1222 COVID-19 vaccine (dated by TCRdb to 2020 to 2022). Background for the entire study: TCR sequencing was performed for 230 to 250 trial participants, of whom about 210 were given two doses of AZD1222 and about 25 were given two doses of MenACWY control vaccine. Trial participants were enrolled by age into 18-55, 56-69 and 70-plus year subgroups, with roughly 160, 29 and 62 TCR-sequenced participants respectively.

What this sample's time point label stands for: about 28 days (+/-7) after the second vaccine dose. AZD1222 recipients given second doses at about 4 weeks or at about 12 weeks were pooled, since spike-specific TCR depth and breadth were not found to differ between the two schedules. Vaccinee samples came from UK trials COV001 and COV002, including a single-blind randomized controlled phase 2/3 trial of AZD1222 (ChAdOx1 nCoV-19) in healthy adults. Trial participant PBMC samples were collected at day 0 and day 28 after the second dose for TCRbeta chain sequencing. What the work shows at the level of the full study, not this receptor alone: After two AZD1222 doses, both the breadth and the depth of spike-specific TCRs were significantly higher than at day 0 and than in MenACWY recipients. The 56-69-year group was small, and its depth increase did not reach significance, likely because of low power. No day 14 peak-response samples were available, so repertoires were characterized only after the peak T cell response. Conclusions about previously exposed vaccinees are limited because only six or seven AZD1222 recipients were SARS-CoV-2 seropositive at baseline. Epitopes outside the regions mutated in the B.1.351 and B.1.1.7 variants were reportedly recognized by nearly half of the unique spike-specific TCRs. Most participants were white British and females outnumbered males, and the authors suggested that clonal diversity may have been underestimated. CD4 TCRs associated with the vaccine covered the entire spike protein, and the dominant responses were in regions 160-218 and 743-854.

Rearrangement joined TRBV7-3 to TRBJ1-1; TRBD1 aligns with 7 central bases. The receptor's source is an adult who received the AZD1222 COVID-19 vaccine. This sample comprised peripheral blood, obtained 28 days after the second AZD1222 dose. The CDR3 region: CASSLETGLTEAFF. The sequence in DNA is TGTGCCAGCAGCTTAGAGACAGGGCTCACTGAAGCTTTCTTT.